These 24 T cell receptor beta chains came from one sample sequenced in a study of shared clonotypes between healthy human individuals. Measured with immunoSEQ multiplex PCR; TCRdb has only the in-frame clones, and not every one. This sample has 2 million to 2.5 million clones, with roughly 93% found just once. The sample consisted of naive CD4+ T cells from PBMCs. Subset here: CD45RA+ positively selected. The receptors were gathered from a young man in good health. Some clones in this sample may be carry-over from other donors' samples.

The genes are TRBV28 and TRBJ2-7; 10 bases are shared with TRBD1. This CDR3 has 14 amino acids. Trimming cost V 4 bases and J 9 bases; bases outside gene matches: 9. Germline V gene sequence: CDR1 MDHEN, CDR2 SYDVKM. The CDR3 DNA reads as TGTGCCAGCAGTTATACGACAGGGGGCTTAGGGCAGTACTTC. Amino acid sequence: CASSYTTGGLGQYF.

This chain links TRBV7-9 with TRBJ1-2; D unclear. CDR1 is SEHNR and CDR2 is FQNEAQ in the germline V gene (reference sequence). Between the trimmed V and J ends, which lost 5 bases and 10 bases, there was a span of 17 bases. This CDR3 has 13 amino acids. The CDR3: CASSPSVLTAYTF. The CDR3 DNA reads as TGTGCCAGCAGCCCCAGTGTCCTCACAGCCTACACCTTC.

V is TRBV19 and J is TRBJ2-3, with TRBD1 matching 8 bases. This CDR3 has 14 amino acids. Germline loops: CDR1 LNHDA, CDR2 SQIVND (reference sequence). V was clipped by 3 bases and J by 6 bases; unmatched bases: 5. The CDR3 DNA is TGTGCCAGTAGTATCGGCAGGGGGCGGGATACGCAGTATTTT. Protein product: CASSIGRGRDTQYF. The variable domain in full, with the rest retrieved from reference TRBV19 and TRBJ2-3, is DGGITQSPKYLFRKEGQNVTLSCEQNLNHDAMYWYRQDPGQGLRLIYYSQIVNDFQKGDIAEGYSVSREKKESFPLTVTSAQKNPTAFYLCASSIGRGRDTQYFGPGTRLTVL.

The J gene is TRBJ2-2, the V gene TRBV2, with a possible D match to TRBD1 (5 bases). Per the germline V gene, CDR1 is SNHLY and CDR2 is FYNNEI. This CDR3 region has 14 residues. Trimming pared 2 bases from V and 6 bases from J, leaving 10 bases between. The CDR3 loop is CASSERGKAGELFF. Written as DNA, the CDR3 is TGTGCCAGCAGTGAAAGGGGAAAGGCCGGGGAGCTGTTTTTT.

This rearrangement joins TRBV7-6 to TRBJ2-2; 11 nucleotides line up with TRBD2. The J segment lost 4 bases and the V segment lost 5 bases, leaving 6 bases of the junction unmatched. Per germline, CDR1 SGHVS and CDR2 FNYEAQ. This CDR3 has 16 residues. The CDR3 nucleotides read TGTGCCAGCAGCAATAGCGGGAGGGCCCCCACCGGGGAGCTGTTTTTT. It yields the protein CASSNSGRAPTGELFF.

The CDR3 reads CASSTTSGRVRNEQFF. As DNA, the CDR3 is TGTGCCAGCAGCACGACTAGCGGGAGGGTGCGAAATGAGCAGTTCTTC. This chain uses TRBV28 with TRBJ2-1; 14 bases are a match to TRBD2. Germline V CDR1 and CDR2: MDHEN, SYDVKM. The CDR3 is 16 amino acids. Trimming at V came to 6 bases and at J to 7 bases, leaving 8 bases not matched to a gene.

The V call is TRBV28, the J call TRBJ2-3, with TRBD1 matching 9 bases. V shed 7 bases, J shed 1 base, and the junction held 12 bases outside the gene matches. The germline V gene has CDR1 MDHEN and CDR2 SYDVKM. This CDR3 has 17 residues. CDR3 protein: CASTLPGTGIRTDTQYF. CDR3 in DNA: TGTGCCAGCACCTTACCCGGGACAGGGATTCGCACAGATACGCAGTATTTT.

Here the CDR3 reads CASSVGTSGTGYQETQYF. DNA for the CDR3: TGTGCCAGCAGCGTAGGGACTAGCGGGACGGGGTACCAAGAGACCCAGTACTTC. The genes are TRBV9 and TRBJ2-5; 12 bases agree with TRBD2. Germline V gene sequence: CDR1 SGDLS, CDR2 YYNGEE. The CDR3 runs 18 residues. Trimming cost V 0 bases and J 0 bases; bases outside gene matches: 6.

In DNA, the CDR3 is TGCAGCGGGGGACAGCGAGACACAGATACGCAGTATTTT. Residues: CSGGQRDTDTQYF. V gene TRBV29-1 combines with J gene TRBJ2-3, with 7 bases aligning to TRBD1. CDR1 and CDR2 from the germline V gene are SQVTM and ANQGSEA. V shed 7 bases and J 2 bases; nucleotides not matched to a gene: 6. The length of the CDR3 is 13 residues.

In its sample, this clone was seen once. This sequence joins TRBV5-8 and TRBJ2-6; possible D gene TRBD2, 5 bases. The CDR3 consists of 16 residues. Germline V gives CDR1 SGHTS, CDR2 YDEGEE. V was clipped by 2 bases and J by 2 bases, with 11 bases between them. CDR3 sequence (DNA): TGTGCCAGCAGCTTTTCTAGCACTACTGGGGCCAACGTCCTGACTTTC. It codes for CASSFSSTTGANVLTF.

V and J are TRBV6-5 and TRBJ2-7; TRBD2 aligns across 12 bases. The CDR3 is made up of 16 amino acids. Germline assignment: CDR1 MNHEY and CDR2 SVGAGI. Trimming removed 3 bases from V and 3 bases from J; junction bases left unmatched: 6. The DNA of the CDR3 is TGTGCCAGCAGTTATCGAAGGACTAGCGGGAACTACGAGCAGTACTTC. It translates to CASSYRRTSGNYEQYF.

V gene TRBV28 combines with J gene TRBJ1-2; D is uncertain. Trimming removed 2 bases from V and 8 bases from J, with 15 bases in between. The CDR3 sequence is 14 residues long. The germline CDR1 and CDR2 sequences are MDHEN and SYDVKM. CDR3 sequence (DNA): TGTGCCAGCAGTTTACTGATAGGCGGTCGGGGCTACACCTTC. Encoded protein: CASSLLIGGRGYTF.

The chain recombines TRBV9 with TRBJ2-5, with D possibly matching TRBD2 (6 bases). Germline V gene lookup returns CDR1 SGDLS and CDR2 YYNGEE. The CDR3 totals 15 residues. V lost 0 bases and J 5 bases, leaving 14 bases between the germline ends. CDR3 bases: TGTGCCAGCAGCGTAGGAACTAGCTTCGGTGAGACCCAGTACTTC. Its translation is CASSVGTSFGETQYF.

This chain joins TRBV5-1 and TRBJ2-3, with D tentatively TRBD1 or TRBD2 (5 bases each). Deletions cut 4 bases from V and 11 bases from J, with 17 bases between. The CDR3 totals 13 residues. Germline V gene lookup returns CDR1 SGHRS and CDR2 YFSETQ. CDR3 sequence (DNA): TGCGCCAGCAGCCTAGGGACGTTTTCGGGGCAGTATTTT. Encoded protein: CASSLGTFSGQYF.

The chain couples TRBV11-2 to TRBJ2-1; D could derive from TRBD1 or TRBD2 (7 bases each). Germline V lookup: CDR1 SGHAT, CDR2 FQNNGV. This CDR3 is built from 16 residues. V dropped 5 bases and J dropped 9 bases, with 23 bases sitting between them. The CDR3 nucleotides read TGTGCCAGCAGCCCTATCGGTGGGCAGGGGGGGAGTGAGCAGTTCTTC. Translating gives CASSPIGGQGGSEQFF.

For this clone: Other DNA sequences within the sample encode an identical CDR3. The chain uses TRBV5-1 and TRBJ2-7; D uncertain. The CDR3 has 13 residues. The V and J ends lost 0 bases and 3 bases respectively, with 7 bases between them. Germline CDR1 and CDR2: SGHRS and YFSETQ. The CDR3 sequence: CASSLEVSYEQYF. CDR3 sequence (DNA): TGCGCCAGCAGCTTGGAGGTCAGCTACGAGCAGTACTTC.

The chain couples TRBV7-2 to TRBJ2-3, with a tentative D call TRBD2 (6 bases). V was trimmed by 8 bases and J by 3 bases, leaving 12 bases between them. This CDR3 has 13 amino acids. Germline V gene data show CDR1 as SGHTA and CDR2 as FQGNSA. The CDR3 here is CASGRRLTDTQYF. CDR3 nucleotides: TGTGCCAGCGGGAGGCGACTGACAGATACGCAGTATTTT.

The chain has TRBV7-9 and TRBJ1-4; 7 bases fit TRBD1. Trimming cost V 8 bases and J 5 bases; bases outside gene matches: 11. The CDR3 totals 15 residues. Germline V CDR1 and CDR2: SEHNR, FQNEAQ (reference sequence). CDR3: CASGRDRALNEKLFF. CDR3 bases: TGTGCCAGCGGCCGAGACAGGGCTCTCAATGAAAAACTGTTTTTT.

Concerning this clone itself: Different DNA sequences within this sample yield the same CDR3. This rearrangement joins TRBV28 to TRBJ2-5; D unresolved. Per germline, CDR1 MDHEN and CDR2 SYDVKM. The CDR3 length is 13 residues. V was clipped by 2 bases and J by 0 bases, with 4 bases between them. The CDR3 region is CASSLTYQETQYF. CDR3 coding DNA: TGTGCCAGCAGTTTAACGTACCAAGAGACCCAGTACTTC.

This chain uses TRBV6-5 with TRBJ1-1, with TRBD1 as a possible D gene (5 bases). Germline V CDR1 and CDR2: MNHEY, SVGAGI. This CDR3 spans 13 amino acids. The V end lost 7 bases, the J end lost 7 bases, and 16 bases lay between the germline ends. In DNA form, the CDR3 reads TGTGCCAGCATGACTAGGAGGAGGGGTGAAGCTTTCTTT. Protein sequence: CASMTRRRGEAFF.

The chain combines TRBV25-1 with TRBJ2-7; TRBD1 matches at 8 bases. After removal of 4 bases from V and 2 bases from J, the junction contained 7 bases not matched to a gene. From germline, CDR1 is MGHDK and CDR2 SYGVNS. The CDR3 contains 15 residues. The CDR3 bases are TGTGCCAGCAGTGCGACAGGGGCCATAACCTACGAGCAGTACTTC. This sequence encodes CASSATGAITYEQYF.

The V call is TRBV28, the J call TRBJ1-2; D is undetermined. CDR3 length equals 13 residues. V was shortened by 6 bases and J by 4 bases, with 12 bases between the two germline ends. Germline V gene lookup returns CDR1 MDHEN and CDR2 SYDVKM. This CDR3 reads CASRTTSFYGYTF. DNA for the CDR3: TGTGCCAGCAGAACGACAAGCTTCTATGGCTACACCTTC.

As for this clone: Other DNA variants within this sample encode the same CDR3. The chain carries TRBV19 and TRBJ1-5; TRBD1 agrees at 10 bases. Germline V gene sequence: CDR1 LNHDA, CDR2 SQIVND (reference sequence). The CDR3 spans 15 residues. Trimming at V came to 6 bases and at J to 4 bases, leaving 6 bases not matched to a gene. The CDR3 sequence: CASSRRDRGNQPQHF. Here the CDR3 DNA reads TGTGCCAGTAGCCGGAGGGACAGGGGTAATCAGCCCCAGCATTTT. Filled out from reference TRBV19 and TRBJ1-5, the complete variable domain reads DGGITQSPKYLFRKEGQNVTLSCEQNLNHDAMYWYRQDPGQGLRLIYYSQIVNDFQKGDIAEGYSVSREKKESFPLTVTSAQKNPTAFYLCASSRRDRGNQPQHFGDGTRLSIL.

The DNA of the CDR3 is TGCGCCAGCAGCTTGGTGCTCGGAACAATAGAGACCCAGTACTTC. It encodes CASSLVLGTIETQYF. The chain employs TRBV5-1 and TRBJ2-5; D is uncertain. This CDR3 is built from 15 residues. Germline V gene sequence: CDR1 SGHRS, CDR2 YFSETQ. The V end lost 0 bases, the J end lost 4 bases, and 13 bases lay between the germline ends.